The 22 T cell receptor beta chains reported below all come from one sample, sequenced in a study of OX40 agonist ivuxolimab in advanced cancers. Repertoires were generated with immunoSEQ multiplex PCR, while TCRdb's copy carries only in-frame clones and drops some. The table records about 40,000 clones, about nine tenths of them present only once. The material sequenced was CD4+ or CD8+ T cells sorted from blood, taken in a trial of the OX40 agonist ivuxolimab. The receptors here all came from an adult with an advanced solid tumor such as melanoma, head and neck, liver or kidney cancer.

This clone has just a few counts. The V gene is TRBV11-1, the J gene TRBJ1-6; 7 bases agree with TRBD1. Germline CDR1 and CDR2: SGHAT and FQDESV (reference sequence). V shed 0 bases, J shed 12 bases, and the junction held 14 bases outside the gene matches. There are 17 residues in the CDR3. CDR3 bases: TGTGCCAGCAGCTTAGCCCTGGGACAGCAAAGGGGTTTACCCCTCCACTTT. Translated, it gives CASSLALGQQRGLPLHF.

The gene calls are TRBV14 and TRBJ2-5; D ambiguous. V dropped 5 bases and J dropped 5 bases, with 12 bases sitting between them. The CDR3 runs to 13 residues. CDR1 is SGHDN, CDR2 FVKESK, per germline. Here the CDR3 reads CASSIESSETQYF. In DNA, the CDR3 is TGTGCCAGCAGCATTGAGTCATCTGAGACCCAGTACTTC.

The CDR3 loop is CASSLIGTNEKLFF. CDR3 sequence (DNA): TGCGCCAGCAGCTTGATCGGGACTAATGAAAAACTGTTTTTT. The genes are TRBV5-1 and TRBJ1-4, with unresolved D. Trimming removed 1 base from V and 2 bases from J, with 6 bases in between. This CDR3 spans 14 amino acids. The germline CDR1 and CDR2 sequences are SGHRS and YFSETQ.

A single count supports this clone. The CDR3 sequence is CASSLRGATDTQYF. In DNA, the CDR3 is TGTGCCAGCAGCTTACGGGGGGCCACAGATACGCAGTATTTT. The chain carries TRBV7-9 and TRBJ2-3, with a weak D call TRBD2 (7 bases). The CDR3 runs to 14 residues. Deletions cut 2 bases from V and 2 bases from J, with 8 bases between. From germline, CDR1 is SEHNR and CDR2 FQNEAQ (reference sequence). The variable domain in full, completed from reference TRBV7-9 and TRBJ2-3, reads DTGVSQNPRHKITKRGQNVTFRCDPISEHNRLYWYRQTLGQGPEFLTYFQNEAQLEKSRLLSDRFSAERPKGSFSTLEIQRTEQGDSAMYLCASSLRGATDTQYFGPGTRLTVL.

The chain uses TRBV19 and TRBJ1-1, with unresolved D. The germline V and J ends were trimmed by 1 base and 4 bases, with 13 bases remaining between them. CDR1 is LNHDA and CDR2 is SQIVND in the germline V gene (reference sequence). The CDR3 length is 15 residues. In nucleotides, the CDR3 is TGTGCCAGTAGTATAGTGACTTTCCGAGGCACTGAAGCTTTCTTT. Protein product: CASSIVTFRGTEAFF. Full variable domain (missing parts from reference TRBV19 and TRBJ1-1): DGGITQSPKYLFRKEGQNVTLSCEQNLNHDAMYWYRQDPGQGLRLIYYSQIVNDFQKGDIAEGYSVSREKKESFPLTVTSAQKNPTAFYLCASSIVTFRGTEAFFGQGTRLTVV.

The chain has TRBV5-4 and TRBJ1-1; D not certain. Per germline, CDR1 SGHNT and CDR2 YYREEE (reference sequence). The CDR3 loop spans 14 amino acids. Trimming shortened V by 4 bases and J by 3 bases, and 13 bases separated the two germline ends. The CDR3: CASSQEMGYTEAFF. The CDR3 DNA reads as TGTGCCAGCAGCCAAGAGATGGGCTACACTGAAGCTTTCTTT.

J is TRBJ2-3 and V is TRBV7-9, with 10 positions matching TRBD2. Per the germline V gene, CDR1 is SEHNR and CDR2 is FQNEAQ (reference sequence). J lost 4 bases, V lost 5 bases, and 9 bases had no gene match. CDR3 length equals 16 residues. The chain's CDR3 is CASSETSGEGSDTQYF. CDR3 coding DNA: TGTGCCAGCAGCGAAACTAGCGGGGAGGGATCAGATACGCAGTATTTT. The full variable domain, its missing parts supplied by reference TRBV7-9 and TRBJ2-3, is DTGVSQNPRHKITKRGQNVTFRCDPISEHNRLYWYRQTLGQGPEFLTYFQNEAQLEKSRLLSDRFSAERPKGSFSTLEIQRTEQGDSAMYLCASSETSGEGSDTQYFGPGTRLTVL.

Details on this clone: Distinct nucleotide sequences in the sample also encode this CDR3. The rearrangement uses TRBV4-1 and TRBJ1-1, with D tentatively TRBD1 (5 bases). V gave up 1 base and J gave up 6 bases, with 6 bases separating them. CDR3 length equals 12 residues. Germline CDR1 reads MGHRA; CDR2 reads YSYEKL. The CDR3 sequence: CASSQGGAEAFF. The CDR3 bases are TGCGCCAGCAGCCAAGGGGGGGCTGAAGCTTTCTTT.

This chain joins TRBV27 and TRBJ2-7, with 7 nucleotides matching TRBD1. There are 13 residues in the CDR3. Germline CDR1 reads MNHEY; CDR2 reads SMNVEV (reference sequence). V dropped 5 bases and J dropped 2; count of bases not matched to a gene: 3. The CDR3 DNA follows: TGTGCCAGCAGTGGTCAGGGGGCCTACGAGCAGTACTTC. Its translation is CASSGQGAYEQYF.

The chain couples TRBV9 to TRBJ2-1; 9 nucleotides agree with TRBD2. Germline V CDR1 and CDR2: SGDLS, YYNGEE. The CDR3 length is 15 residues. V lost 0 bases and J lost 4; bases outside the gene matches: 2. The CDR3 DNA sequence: TGTGCCAGCAGCGTAGTTAGCGGGGGTTACAATGAGCAGTTCTTC. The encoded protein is CASSVVSGGYNEQFF.

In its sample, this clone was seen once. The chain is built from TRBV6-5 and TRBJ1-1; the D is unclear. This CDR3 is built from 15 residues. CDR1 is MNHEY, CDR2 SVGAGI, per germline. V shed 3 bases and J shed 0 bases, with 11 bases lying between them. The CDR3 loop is CASSYSILMNTEAFF. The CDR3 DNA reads TGTGCCAGCAGTTATTCCATACTAATGAACACTGAAGCTTTCTTT.

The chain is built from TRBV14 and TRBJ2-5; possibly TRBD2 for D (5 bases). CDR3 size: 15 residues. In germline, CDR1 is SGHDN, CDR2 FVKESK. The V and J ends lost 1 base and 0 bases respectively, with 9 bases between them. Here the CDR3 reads CASSQVSVYQETQYF. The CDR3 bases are TGTGCCAGCAGCCAAGTTAGCGTGTACCAAGAGACCCAGTACTTC.

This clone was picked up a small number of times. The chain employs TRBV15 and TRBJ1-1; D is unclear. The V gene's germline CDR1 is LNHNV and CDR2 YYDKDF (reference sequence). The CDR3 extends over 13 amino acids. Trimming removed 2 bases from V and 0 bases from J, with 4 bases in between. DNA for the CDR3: TGTGCCACCAGCAGATTAGTGAACACTGAAGCTTTCTTT. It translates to CATSRLVNTEAFF. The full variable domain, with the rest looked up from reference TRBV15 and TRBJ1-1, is DAMVIQNPRYQVTQFGKPVTLSCSQTLNHNVMYWYQQKSSQAPKLLFHYYDKDFNNEADTPDNFQSRRPNTSFCFLDIRSPGLGDTAMYLCATSRLVNTEAFFGQGTRLTVV.

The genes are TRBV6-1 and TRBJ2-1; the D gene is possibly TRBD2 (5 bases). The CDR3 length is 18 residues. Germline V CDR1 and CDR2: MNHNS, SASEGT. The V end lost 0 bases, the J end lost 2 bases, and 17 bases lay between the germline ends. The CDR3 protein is CASSEARGSSFPYNEQFF. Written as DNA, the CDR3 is TGTGCCAGCAGTGAAGCGAGAGGGTCTAGTTTTCCCTACAATGAGCAGTTCTTC.

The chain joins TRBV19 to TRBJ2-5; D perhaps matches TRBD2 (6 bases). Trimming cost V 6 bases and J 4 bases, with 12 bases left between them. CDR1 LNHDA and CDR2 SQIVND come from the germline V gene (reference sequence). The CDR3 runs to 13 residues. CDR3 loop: CASREGGIETQYF. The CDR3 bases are TGTGCCAGTAGGGAAGGAGGGATAGAGACCCAGTACTTC.

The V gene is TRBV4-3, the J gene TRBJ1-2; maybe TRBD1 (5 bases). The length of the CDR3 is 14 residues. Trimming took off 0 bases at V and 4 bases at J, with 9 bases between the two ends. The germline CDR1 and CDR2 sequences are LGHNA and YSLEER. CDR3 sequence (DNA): TGCGCCAGCAGCCAAGATCCGACAGTCTATGGCTACACCTTC. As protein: CASSQDPTVYGYTF.

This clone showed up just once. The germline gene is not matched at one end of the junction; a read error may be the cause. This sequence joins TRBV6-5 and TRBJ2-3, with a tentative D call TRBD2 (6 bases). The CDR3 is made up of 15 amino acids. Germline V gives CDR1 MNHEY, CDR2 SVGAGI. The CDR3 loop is CASSQRDFSTDAQYF. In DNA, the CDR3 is TGTGCCAGCAGCCAGAGGGACTTTAGCACAGATGCGCAGTATTTT.

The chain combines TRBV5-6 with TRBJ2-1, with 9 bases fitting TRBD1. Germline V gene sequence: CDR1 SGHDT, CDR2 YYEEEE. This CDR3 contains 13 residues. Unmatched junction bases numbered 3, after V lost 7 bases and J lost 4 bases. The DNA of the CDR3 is TGTGCCAGCGACAGGGGGGGGTACAATGAGCAGTTCTTC. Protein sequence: CASDRGGYNEQFF. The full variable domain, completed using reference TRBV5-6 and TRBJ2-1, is DAGVTQSPTHLIKTRGQQVTLRCSPKSGHDTVSWYQQALGQGPQFIFQYYEEEERQRGNFPDRFSGHQFPNYSSELNVNALLLGDSALYLCASDRGGYNEQFFGPGTRLTVL.

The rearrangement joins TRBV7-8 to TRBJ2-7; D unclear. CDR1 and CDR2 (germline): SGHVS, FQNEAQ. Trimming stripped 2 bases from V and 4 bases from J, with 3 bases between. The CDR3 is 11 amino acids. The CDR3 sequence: CASSLNYEQYF. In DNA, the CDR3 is TGTGCCAGCAGCTTAAATTACGAGCAGTACTTC. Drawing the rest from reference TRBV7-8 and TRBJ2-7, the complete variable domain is GAGVSQSPRYKVAKRGQDVALRCDPISGHVSLFWYQQALGQGPEFLTYFQNEAQLDKSGLPSDRFFAERPEGSVSTLKIQRTQQEDSAVYLCASSLNYEQYFGPGTRLTVT.

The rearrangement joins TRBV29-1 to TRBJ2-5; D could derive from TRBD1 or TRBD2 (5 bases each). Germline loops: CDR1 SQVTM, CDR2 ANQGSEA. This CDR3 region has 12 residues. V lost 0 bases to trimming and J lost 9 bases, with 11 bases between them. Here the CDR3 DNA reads TGCAGCGTTGAAGACGGGGCAGGCGCCCAGTACTTC. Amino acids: CSVEDGAGAQYF.

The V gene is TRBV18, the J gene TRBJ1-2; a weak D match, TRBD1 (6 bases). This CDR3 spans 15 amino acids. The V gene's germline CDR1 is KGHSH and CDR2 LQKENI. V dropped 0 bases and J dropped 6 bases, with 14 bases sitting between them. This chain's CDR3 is CASSPPAHRVNGYTF. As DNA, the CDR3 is TGTGCCAGCTCACCACCCGCCCACAGGGTTAATGGCTACACCTTC.

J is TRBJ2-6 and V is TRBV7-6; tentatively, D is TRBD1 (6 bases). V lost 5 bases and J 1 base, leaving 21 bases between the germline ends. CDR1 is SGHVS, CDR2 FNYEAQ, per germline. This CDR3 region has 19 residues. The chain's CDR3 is CASSLFNDSRGSGANVLTF. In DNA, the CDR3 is TGTGCCAGCAGCCTCTTTAATGACTCCAGGGGATCTGGGGCCAACGTCCTGACTTTC.